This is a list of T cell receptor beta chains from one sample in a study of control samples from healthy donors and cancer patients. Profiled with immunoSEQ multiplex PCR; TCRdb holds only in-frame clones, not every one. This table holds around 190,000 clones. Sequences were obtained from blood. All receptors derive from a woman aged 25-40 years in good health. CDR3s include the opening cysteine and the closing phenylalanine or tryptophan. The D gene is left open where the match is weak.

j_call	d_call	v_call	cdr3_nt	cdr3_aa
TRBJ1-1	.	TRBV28	TGTGCCAGCAGCGGCGGGGCCGGCACTGAAGCTTTCTTT	CASSGGAGTEAFF
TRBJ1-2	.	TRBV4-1	TGCGCCAGCAGCCGACTCACGGAAACAGTCAAGAACTATGGCTACACCTTC	CASSRLTETVKNYGYTF
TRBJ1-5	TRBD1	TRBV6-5	TGTGCCAGCAGGGGGACAGGGTTTAGCAATCAGCCCCAGCATTTT	CASRGTGFSNQPQHF
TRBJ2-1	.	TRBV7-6	TGTGCCAGCAGCTCCAATCACGACGCATATAACTACAATGAGCAGTTCTTC	CASSSNHDAYNYNEQFF
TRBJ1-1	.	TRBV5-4	TGTGCCAGCAGCTTTGGGAACACTGAAGCTTTCTTT	CASSFGNTEAFF
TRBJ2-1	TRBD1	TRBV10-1	TGCGCCAGCAGTGAAGCCAGGGGGATACGTGAGCAGTTCTTC	CASSEARGIREQFF
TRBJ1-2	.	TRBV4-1	TGCGCCAGCAGGCTTCTAGCGCCTTCTAACTATGGCTACACCTTC	CASRLLAPSNYGYTF
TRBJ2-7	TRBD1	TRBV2	TGTGCCAGCAGTGGACAGGGTCCCACGAACTACGAGCAGTACTTC	CASSGQGPTNYEQYF
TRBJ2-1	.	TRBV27	TGTGCCAGCAGTTTAACGCGGGGCCGGGGGTCCTTGAGCAATGAGCAGTTCTTC	CASSLTRGRGSLSNEQFF
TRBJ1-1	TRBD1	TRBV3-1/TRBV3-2	TGTGCCAGCAGCCTAAGACAGGGTGGCACTGAAGCTTTCTTT	CASSLRQGGTEAFF
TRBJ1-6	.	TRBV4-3	TGCGCCAGCAGCCAAGATACTTTGGGGAGCACCCTCCACTTT	CASSQDTLGSTLHF
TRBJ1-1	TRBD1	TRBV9	TGTGCCAGCAGCCCGGGACAGGGAATTGAAGCTTTCTTT	CASSPGQGIEAFF
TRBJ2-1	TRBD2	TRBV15	TGTGCCACCAGCGTGCGGGACTACCCGGTCAATGAGCAGTTCTTC	CATSVRDYPVNEQFF
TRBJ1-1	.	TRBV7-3	TGTGCCAGCAGCCCAGGGGCCGAGAACACTGAAGCTTTCTTT	CASSPGAENTEAFF
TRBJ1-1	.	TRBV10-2	TGCGCCAGCAGTGAGACCTATATGCGGACTGAAGCTTTCTTT	CASSETYMRTEAFF
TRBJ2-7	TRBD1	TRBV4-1	TGCGCCAGCAGCCAAGATCCCGGGACAGGAGAGCAGTACTTC	CASSQDPGTGEQYF
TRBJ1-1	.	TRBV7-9	TGTGCCAGCAGCTTACCAACAGGGATTGCTGAAGCTTTCTTT	CASSLPTGIAEAFF
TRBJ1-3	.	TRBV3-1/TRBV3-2	TGTGCCAGCAGCCAGAGAAGTCTTGGAAACACCATATATTTT	CASSQRSLGNTIYF
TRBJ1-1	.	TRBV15	TGTGCCACCAGACCAGACAGGCCCAACACTGAAGCTTTCTTT	CATRPDRPNTEAFF